Listed below are T cell receptor beta chains from one sample, sequenced in a study of cytomegalovirus exposure and HLA in healthy donors. This table comes from immunoSEQ multiplex PCR, and its TCRdb copy is limited to in-frame clones, with some not included. This sample contains fewer than 85,000 clones. The specimen was PBMCs. These receptors all stem from a woman aged 40 to 55 in good health and CMV-seropositive. CDR3s include the opening cysteine and the closing phenylalanine or tryptophan. D genes are given only for firm matches.

j_call,cdr3_length,d_call,v_call,cdr3_nt,cdr3_aa
TRBJ2-7,13,-,TRBV5-1,TGCGCCAGCATCGGGCCGGGAACCTACGAGCAGTACTTC,CASIGPGTYEQYF
TRBJ2-2,17,-,TRBV9,TGTGCCAGCAGCCCTCGGCGAGGTAGCTTTACCACCGGGGAGCTGTTTTTT,CASSPRRGSFTTGELFF
TRBJ2-2,15,-,TRBV9,TGTGCCAGCAGCAAAACGGGGGAAGAGACCGGGGAGCTGTTTTTT,CASSKTGEETGELFF
TRBJ2-7,14,-,TRBV27,TGTGCCAGCAGAGAAGGCGGCGGCACCTACGAGCAGTACTTC,CASREGGGTYEQYF
TRBJ2-7,18,-,TRBV4-2,TGTGCCAGCAGCTACGGGGTAGCGAACTTAGCCGCAAGGAACGAGCAGTACTTC,CASSYGVANLAARNEQYF
TRBJ2-1,15,-,TRBV11-2,TGTGCCAGCAGCTTAGAGAGGGACTCCTACAATGAGCAGTTCTTC,CASSLERDSYNEQFF
TRBJ2-7,15,-,TRBV27,TGTGCCAGCAGTACCCCAGCGGACTACGCCTACGAGCAGTACTTC,CASSTPADYAYEQYF
TRBJ2-3,13,-,TRBV6-1,TGTGCCAGCACTAGGATCCCCACAGATACGCAGTATTTT,CASTRIPTDTQYF
TRBJ1-1,15,TRBD1,TRBV11-2,TGTGCCAGCAGTACTTACAGGGGGCGCACAACTGAAGCTTTCTTT,CASSTYRGRTTEAFF
TRBJ1-1,16,-,TRBV30,TGTGCCTGGAGCGCGGGGGCAGGGGCTCCGAACACTGAAGCTTTCTTT,CAWSAGAGAPNTEAFF
TRBJ2-5,14,-,TRBV5-5,TGTGCCAGCAGCCCCGGGACAAACCAAGAGACCCAGTACTTC,CASSPGTNQETQYF
TRBJ2-3,15,-,TRBV19,TGTGCCAGTAGCCATACAGGGTCAAGCACAGATACGCAGTATTTT,CASSHTGSSTDTQYF
TRBJ2-3,15,TRBD1,TRBV6-4,TGTGCCAGCAGTGACAGGGGGCTCGCCGCAGATACGCAGTATTTT,CASSDRGLAADTQYF
TRBJ2-2,16,-,TRBV7-6,TGTGCCAGCAGCGTCAGTGAACCCGCGAACACCGGGGAGCTGTTTTTT,CASSVSEPANTGELFF
TRBJ1-1,15,-,TRBV5-1,TGCGCCAGCAGCTTGGTGGGGCCCAGAGGCACTGAAGCTTTCTTT,CASSLVGPRGTEAFF
TRBJ2-1,17,-,TRBV7-8,TGTGCCAGCAGCTTAGTTCGTGTTAGCGGATTCTACAATGAGCAGTTCTTC,CASSLVRVSGFYNEQFF
TRBJ1-3,17,-,TRBV5-1,TGCGCCAGCAGCTTGGAGGAGGGTTTGGGCTCTGGAAACACCATATATTTT,CASSLEEGLGSGNTIYF
TRBJ2-1,17,TRBD2,TRBV10-3,TGTGCCATCAGTGAAGGGGGTAGCGGGAGCTCCTACAATGAGCAGTTCTTC,CAISEGGSGSSYNEQFF
TRBJ2-7,17,-,TRBV19,TGTGTCAGTAGTATAGGTAGGTTCGGGCAGGGGACCTACGAGCAGTACTTC,CVSSIGRFGQGTYEQYF
TRBJ2-5,16,TRBD2,TRBV15,TGTGCCACCAGCAGAGTGGTCGGACTAGAGGTACAGACCCAGTACTTC,CATSRVVGLEVQTQYF
TRBJ1-3,16,TRBD1,TRBV9,TGTGCCAGCAGCTCTCTTGACAGGGACTCTGGAAACACCATATATTTT,CASSSLDRDSGNTIYF
TRBJ1-1,16,-,TRBV18,TGTGCCAGCTCACCAAATCCCCCCCCAGGGTCCACTGAAGCTTTCTTT,CASSPNPPPGSTEAFF
TRBJ2-1,16,TRBD2,TRBV4-1,TGCGCCAGCAGCCATTTAGCGGGGGGGCTGCGTAATGAGCAGTTCTTC,CASSHLAGGLRNEQFF
TRBJ1-5,12,-,TRBV28,TGTGCCTCTTGGAGGGGTAATCAGCCCCAGCATTTT,CASWRGNQPQHF
TRBJ1-5,12,-,TRBV19,TGTGCCAGTACAAGCGGCAATCAGCCCCAGCATTTT,CASTSGNQPQHF
TRBJ2-3,16,-,TRBV7-9,TGTGCCAGCAGCCCCAGGGCGGGGGCCTATACAGATACGCAGTATTTT,CASSPRAGAYTDTQYF
TRBJ2-3,13,-,TRBV6-5,TGTGCCAGCAGTTACTCCTTTCCGGATACGCAGTATTTT,CASSYSFPDTQYF
TRBJ1-2,15,TRBD1,TRBV5-1,TGCGCCAGCAGCTTGGTTGGGGACAGGGACCATGGCTACACCTTC,CASSLVGDRDHGYTF
TRBJ2-7,15,-,TRBV6-5,TGTGCCAGCAGTTACTTGGGATCGACAGCCCACGAGCAGTACTTC,CASSYLGSTAHEQYF
TRBJ2-5,16,-,TRBV5-1,TGCGCCAGCAGCTTGGGGTGGACAGGGAGGGAAGAGACCCAGTACTTC,CASSLGWTGREETQYF
TRBJ1-4,14,TRBD1,TRBV10-3,TGTGCCATCAGTGGAGAGGGGGCGCGGGAAAAACTGTTTTTT,CAISGEGAREKLFF
TRBJ1-6,17,TRBD1,TRBV7-6,TGTGCCAGCAGCGGAAGGACAGGGAGCTCCTATAATTCACCCCTCCACTTT,CASSGRTGSSYNSPLHF
TRBJ2-3,16,-,TRBV4-2,TGTGCCAGCAGCCAAGTACAAACAGGGCGGGCAGATACGCAGTATTTT,CASSQVQTGRADTQYF
TRBJ2-5,13,-,TRBV5-1,TGCGCCAGCAGCTTGTTTCTTAAAGAGACCCAGTACTTC,CASSLFLKETQYF
TRBJ2-5,14,-,TRBV9,TGTGCCAGCAGCGTAGCGGCTAGAGAAGGGACCCAGTACTTC,CASSVAAREGTQYF
TRBJ1-2,15,-,TRBV27,TGTGCCAGCAGCACTTCGGGGGGGGGCGCCTATGGCTACACCTTC,CASSTSGGGAYGYTF
TRBJ2-1,15,TRBD1,TRBV11-3,TGTGCCAGCAGCTCCAGACAGGGGTCATACAATGAGCAGTTCTTC,CASSSRQGSYNEQFF
TRBJ1-2,15,-,TRBV5-1,TGCGCCAGCAGCTTCTCAGGGGACCCCAACTATGGCTACACCTTC,CASSFSGDPNYGYTF
TRBJ2-5,15,-,TRBV19,TGTGCCAGTAGTAAAATGGACAGATCGAAAGAGACCCAGTACTTC,CASSKMDRSKETQYF
TRBJ1-1,15,TRBD1,TRBV25-1,TGTGCCAGCAGTGCGGCGACAGGGATGAACACTGAAGCTTTCTTT,CASSAATGMNTEAFF
TRBJ2-7,16,TRBD2,TRBV5-1,TGCGCCAGCAGCTTGGAGGGACTAGCGGGAGCTAGCGAGCAGTACTTC,CASSLEGLAGASEQYF
TRBJ2-5,14,-,TRBV7-3,TGTGCCAGCAGCTTAGGGGGGACAGAAGAGACCCAGTACTTC,CASSLGGTEETQYF
TRBJ1-2,13,TRBD1,TRBV27,TGTGCCAGCAGACCCGGGACAGCCTATGGCTACACCTTC,CASRPGTAYGYTF
TRBJ1-4,14,TRBD1,TRBV11-2,TGTGCCAGCAGCTTCGGGACAGGGAATGAAAAACTGTTTTTT,CASSFGTGNEKLFF